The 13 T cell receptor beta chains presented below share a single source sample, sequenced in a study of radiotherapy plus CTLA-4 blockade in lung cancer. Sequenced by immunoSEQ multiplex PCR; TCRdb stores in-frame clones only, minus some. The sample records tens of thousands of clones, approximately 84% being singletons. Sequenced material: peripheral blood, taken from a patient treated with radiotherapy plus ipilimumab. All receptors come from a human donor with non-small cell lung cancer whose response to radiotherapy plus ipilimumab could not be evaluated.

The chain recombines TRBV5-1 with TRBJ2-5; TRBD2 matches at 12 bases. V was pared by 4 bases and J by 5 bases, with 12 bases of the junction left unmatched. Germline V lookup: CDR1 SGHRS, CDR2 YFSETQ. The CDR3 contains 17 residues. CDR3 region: CASSGRLAGDVWETQYF. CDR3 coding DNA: TGCGCCAGCAGCGGTCGACTAGCGGGAGACGTATGGGAGACCCAGTACTTC.

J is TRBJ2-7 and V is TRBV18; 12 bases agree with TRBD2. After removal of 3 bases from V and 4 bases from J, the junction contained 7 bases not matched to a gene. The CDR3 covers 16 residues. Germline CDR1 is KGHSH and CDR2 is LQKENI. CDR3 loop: CASSPGLAGWGYEQYF. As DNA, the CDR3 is TGTGCCAGCTCACCCGGACTAGCGGGATGGGGGTACGAGCAGTACTTC.

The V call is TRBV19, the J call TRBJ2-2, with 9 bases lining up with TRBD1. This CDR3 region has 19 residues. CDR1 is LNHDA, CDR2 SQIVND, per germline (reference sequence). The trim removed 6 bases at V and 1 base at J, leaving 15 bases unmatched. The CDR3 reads CASSGQGIRLVVNTGELFF. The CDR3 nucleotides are TGTGCCAGTAGCGGACAGGGGATAAGGCTGGTCGTGAACACCGGGGAGCTGTTTTTT.

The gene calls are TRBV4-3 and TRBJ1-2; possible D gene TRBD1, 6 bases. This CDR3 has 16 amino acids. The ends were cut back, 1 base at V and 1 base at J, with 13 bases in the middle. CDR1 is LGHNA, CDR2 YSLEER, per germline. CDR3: CASSQATGFFNYGYTF. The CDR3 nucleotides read TGCGCCAGCAGCCAAGCAACAGGGTTTTTTAACTATGGCTACACCTTC.

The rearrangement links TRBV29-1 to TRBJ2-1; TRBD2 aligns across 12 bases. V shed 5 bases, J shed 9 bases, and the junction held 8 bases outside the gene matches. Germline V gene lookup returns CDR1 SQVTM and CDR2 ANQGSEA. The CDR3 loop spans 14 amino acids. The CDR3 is CSVTPSGRAGEQFF. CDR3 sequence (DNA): TGCAGCGTTACACCTAGCGGGAGGGCCGGTGAGCAGTTCTTC.

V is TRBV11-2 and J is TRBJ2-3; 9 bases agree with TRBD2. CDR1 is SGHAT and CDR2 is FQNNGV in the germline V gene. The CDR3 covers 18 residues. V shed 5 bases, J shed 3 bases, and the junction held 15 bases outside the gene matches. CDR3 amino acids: CASSPEGGAGGMTDTQYF. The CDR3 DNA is TGTGCCAGCAGCCCCGAGGGAGGGGCGGGAGGGATGACAGATACGCAGTATTTT.

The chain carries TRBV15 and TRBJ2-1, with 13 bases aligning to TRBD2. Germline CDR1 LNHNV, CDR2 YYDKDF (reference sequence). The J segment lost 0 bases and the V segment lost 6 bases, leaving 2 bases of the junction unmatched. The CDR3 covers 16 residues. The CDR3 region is CATRGLAGSSYNEQFF. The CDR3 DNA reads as TGTGCCACCAGGGGACTAGCGGGGAGCTCCTACAATGAGCAGTTCTTC.

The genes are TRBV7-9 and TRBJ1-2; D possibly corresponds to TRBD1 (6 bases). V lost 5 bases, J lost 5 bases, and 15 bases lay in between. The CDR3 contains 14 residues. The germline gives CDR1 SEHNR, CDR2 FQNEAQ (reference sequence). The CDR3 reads CASSPFGGAYGYTF. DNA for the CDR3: TGTGCCAGCAGCCCTTTCGGGGGGGCGTATGGCTACACCTTC.

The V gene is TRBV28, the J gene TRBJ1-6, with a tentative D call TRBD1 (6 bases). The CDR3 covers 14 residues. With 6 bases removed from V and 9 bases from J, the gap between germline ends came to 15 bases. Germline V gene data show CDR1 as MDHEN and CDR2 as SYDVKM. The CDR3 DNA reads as TGTGCCAGCAGGAGCGGGGGGCAAGGTTCACCCCTCCACTTT. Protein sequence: CASRSGGQGSPLHF.

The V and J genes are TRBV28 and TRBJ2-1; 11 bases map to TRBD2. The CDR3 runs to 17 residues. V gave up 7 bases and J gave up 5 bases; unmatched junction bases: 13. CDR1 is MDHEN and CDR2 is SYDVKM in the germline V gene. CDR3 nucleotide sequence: TGTGCCAGCAAAGAACTAGCGGGAGATATTGGAAACAATGAGCAGTTCTTC. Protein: CASKELAGDIGNNEQFF.

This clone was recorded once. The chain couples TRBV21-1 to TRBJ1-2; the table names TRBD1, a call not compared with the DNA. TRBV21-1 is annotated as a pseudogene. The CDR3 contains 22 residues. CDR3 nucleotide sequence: TGTGCCAGCCTAAGGTTTGGGTCCCCCAAAACTAAGGGGCCAGGGGGATTATATGGCTACACCTTC. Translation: CASLRFGSPKTKGPGGLYGYTF.

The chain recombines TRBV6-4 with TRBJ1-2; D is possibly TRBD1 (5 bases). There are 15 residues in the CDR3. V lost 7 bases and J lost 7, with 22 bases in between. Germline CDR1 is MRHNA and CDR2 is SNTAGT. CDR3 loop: CASIKVVGPQGGYTF. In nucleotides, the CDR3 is TGTGCCAGCATCAAGGTAGTTGGGCCCCAGGGTGGCTACACCTTC.

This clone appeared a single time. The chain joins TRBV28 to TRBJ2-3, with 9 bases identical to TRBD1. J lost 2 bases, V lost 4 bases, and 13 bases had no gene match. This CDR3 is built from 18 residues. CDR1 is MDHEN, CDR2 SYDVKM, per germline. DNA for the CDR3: TGTGCCAGCAGTTCTACCGGGACAGGGTGGGAATTCACAGATACGCAGTATTTT. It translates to CASSSTGTGWEFTDTQYF. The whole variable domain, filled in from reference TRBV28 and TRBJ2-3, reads DVKVTQSSRYLVKRTGEKVFLECVQDMDHENMFWYRQDPGLGLRLIYFSYDVKMKEKGDIPEGYSVSREKKERFSLILESASTNQTSMYLCASSSTGTGWEFTDTQYFGPGTRLTVL.